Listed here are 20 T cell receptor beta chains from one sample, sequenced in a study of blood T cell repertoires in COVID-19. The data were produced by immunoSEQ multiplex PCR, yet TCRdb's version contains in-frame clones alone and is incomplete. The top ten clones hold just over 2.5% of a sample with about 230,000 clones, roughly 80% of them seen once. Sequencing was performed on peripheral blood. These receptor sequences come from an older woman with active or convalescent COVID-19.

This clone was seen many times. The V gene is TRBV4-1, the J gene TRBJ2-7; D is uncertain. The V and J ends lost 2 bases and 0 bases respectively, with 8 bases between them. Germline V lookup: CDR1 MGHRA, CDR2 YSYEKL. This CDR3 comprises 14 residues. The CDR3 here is CASSQLFLSYEQYF. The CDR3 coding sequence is TGCGCCAGCAGCCAATTGTTTCTCTCCTACGAGCAGTACTTC.

In DNA, the CDR3 is TGTGCCAGCAGCTCCGGGGGGACTTACAATGAGCAGTTCTTC. It yields the protein CASSSGGTYNEQFF. The rearrangement joins TRBV7-3 to TRBJ2-1, with 7 bases matching TRBD2. V shed 4 bases, J shed 4 bases, and the junction held 4 bases outside the gene matches. CDR3 length: 14 residues. Germline CDR1 reads SGHTA; CDR2 reads FQGTGA.

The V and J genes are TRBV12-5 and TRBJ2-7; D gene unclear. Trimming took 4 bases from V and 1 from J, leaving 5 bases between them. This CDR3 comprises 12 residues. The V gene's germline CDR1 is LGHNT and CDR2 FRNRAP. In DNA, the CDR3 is TGTGCTAGTGGTTCCCAATCCTACGAGCAGTACTTC. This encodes CASGSQSYEQYF.

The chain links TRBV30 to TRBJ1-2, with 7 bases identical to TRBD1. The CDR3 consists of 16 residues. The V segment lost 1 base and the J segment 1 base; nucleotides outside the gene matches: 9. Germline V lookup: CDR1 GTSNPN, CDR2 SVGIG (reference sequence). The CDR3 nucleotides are TGTGCCTGGAGTGCCCAGGAGGGGGCACGTAACTATGGCTACACCTTC. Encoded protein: CAWSAQEGARNYGYTF.

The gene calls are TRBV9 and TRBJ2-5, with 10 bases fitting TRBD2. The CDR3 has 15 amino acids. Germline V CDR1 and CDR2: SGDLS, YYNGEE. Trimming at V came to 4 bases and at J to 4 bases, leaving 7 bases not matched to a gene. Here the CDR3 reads CASSSWTSGSETQYF. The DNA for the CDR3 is TGTGCCAGCAGCTCCTGGACTAGCGGTTCAGAGACCCAGTACTTC.

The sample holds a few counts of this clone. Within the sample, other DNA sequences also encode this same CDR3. For the CDR3, the DNA is TGCGCCAGCAGCTTGTTGGGGGGTGGAGCAGATACGCAGTATTTT. Amino acid sequence: CASSLLGGGADTQYF. The chain is built from TRBV5-1 and TRBJ2-3; the D gene is possibly TRBD2 (6 bases). The V end lost 1 base, the J end lost 4 bases, and 13 bases lay between the germline ends. Per the germline V gene, CDR1 is SGHRS and CDR2 is YFSETQ. This CDR3 is 15 amino acids long.

The CDR3 coding sequence is TGCAGTGGGGAAAGGGGGAATGAGCAGTTCTTC. It specifies CSGERGNEQFF. The V and J genes are TRBV20-1 and TRBJ2-1, with a tentative D call TRBD1 (6 bases). CDR3 length: 11 residues. The V gene lost 7 bases and the J gene lost 7 bases, with 11 bases spanning the gap. Germline V gene sequence: CDR1 DFQATT, CDR2 SNEGSKA (reference sequence).

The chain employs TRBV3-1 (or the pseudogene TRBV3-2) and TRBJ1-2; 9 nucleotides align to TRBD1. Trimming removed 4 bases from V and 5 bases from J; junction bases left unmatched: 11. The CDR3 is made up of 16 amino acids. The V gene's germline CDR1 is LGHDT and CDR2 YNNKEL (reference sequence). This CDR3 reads CASSRTGDRQGYGYTF. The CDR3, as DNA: TGTGCCAGCAGCCGGACAGGGGATAGGCAGGGGTATGGCTACACCTTC.

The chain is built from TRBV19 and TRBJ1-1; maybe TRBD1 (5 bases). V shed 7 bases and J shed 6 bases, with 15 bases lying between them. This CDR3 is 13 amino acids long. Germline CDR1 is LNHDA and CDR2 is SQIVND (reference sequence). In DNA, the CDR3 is TGTGCCAGTAAGGGGACGGGAGGAGCTGAAGCTTTCTTT. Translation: CASKGTGGAEAFF.

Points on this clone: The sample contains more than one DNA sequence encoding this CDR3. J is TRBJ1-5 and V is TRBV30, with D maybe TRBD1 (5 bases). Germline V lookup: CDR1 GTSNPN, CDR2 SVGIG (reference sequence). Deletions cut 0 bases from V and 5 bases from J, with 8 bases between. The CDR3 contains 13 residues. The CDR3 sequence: CAWSVRGDQPQHF. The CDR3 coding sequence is TGTGCCTGGAGTGTTCGGGGGGATCAGCCCCAGCATTTT.

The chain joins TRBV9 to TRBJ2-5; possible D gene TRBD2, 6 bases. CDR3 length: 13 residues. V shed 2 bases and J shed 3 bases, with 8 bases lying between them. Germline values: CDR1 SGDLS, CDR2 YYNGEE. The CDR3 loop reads CASSVGGEETQYF. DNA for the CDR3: TGTGCCAGCAGCGTCGGCGGGGAAGAGACCCAGTACTTC.

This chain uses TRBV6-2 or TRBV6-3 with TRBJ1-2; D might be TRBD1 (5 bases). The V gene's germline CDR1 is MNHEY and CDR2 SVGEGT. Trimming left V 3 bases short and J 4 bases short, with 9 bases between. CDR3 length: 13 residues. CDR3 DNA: TGTGCCAGCAGTTATGACAGCAGCTATGGCTACACCTTC. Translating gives CASSYDSSYGYTF.

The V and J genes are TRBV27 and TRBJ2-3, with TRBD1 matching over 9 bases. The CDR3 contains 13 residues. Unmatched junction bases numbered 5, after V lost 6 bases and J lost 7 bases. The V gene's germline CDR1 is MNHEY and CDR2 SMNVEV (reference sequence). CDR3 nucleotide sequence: TGTGCCAGCAGAGGACAGGGGATTTATACGCAGTATTTT. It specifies CASRGQGIYTQYF.

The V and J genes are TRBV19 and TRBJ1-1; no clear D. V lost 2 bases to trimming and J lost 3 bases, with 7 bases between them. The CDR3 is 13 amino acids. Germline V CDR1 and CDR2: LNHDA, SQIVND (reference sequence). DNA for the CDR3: TGTGCCAGTAGTATATTCCCGGACACTGAAGCTTTCTTT. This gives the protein CASSIFPDTEAFF.

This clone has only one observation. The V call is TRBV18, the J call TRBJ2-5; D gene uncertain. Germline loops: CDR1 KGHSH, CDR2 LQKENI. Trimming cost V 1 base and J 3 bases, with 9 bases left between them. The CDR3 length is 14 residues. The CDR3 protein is CASSPLERKETQYF. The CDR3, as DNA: TGTGCCAGCTCACCACTCGAGAGAAAAGAGACCCAGTACTTC.

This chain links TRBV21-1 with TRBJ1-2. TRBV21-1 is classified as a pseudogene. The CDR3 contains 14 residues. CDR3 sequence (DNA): TGTGCCAGCAGCAAAGTGATGGTATTGAGGGGCTACACCTTC. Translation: CASSKVMVLRGYTF.

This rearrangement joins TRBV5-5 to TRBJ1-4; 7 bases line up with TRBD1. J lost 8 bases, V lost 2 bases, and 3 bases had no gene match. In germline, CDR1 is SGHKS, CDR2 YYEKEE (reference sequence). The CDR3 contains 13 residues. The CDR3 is CASSFQGVEKLFF. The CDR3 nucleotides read TGTGCCAGCAGCTTCCAGGGGGTCGAAAAACTGTTTTTT.

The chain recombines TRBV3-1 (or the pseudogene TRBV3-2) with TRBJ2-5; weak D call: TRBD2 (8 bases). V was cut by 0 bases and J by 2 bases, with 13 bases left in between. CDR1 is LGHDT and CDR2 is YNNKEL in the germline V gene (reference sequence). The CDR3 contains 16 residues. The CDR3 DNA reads TGTGCCAGCAGCCAAGATTTAGCGGGACAGCAAGAGACCCAGTACTTC. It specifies CASSQDLAGQQETQYF.

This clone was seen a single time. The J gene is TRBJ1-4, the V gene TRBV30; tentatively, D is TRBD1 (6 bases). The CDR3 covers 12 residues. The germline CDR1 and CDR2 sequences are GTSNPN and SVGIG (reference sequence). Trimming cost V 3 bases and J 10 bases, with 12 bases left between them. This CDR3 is CAWRSSGAKLFF. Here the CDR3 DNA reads TGTGCCTGGAGATCCTCAGGGGCAAAACTGTTTTTT.

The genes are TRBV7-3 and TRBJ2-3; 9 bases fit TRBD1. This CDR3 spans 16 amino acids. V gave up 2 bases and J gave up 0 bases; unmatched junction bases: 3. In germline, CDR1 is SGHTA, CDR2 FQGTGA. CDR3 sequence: CASSLAGTGSTDTQYF. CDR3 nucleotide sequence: TGTGCCAGCAGCTTAGCGGGGACAGGGAGCACAGATACGCAGTATTTT. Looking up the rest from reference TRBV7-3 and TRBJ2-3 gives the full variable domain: GAGVSQTPSNKVTEKGKYVELRCDPISGHTALYWYRQSLGQGPEFLIYFQGTGAADDSGLPNDRFFAVRPEGSVSTLKIQRTERGDSAVYLCASSLAGTGSTDTQYFGPGTRLTVL.